A selection of T cell receptor beta chains follows, all from one sample in a study of vaccination effects on CD4 cells after COVID-19. The assay was immunoSEQ multiplex PCR, and TCRdb's table has in-frame clones only and misses some. The sample lists tens of thousands of clones, around 76% occurring once. No antigens are known for them. The sample in question was CD4+ T cells from PBMCs cultured with SARS-CoV-2 spike peptides, obtained before COVID-19 vaccination. Every receptor here comes from a human donor who received a COVID-19 vaccine. Each CDR3 is given with its conserved first and last residue. D genes are given only for firm matches. Some rows have no size entry. The others give once, few or many, or a class for an expanded clone.

J: TRBJ2-6
size: NA
V: TRBV7-2
D: NA
DNA: TGTGCCAGCAGCTTCATCTCTGGGGCCAACGTCCTGACTTTC
CDR3: CASSFISGANVLTF

J: TRBJ1-2
size: NA
V: TRBV3-1/TRBV3-2
D: NA
DNA: TGTGCCAGCAGCCAAGGGGCAGCCAACTATGGCTACACCTTC
CDR3: CASSQGAANYGYTF

J: TRBJ2-2
size: NA
V: TRBV6-5
D: NA
DNA: TGTGCCAGCCAGGGGACGAACACCGGGGAGCTGTTTTTT
CDR3: CASQGTNTGELFF

J: TRBJ2-1
size: NA
V: TRBV27
D: TRBD2
DNA: TGTGCCAGCAGTTTCTGGCTAGCGGGGGGCCGGGTATACAATGAGCAGTTCTTC
CDR3: CASSFWLAGGRVYNEQFF

J: TRBJ1-3
size: NA
V: TRBV3-1/TRBV3-2
D: NA
DNA: TGTGCCAGCAGCCCAGAATCCTCTGGAAACACCATATATTTT
CDR3: CASSPESSGNTIYF

J: TRBJ1-2
size: NA
V: TRBV18
D: NA
DNA: TGTGCCAGCTCACCCCGTCAGAACCGTGACTATGGCTACACCTTC
CDR3: CASSPRQNRDYGYTF

J: TRBJ2-5
size: NA
V: TRBV4-1
D: NA
DNA: TGCGCCAGCAGCCCATGGTTAGCTCTCGGGACCCTCGGAGAGACCCAGTACTTC
CDR3: CASSPWLALGTLGETQYF

J: TRBJ2-1
size: NA
V: TRBV7-2
D: TRBD2
DNA: TGTGCCAGCACCATAGCGGGGGGTGGGGAGCAGTTCTTC
CDR3: CASTIAGGGEQFF

J: TRBJ1-3
size: NA
V: TRBV2
D: NA
DNA: TGTGCCAGCAGTGAAGAGTCTGGAAACACCATATATTTT
CDR3: CASSEESGNTIYF

J: TRBJ2-3
size: NA
V: TRBV24-1
D: NA
DNA: TGTGCCACCAGTGATGGCGGGGTGGGTACGCAGTATTTT
CDR3: CATSDGGVGTQYF

J: TRBJ1-1
size: few
V: TRBV7-9
D: NA
DNA: TGTGCCGCAACCTCGGGAGTGAACACTGAAGCTTTCTTT
CDR3: CAATSGVNTEAFF

J: TRBJ1-2
size: NA
V: TRBV5-6
D: TRBD1
DNA: TGTGCCAGCAGCTGGGGACAGGGAAACGTTAACTATGGCTACACCTTC
CDR3: CASSWGQGNVNYGYTF

J: TRBJ2-5
size: NA
V: TRBV7-9
D: TRBD2
DNA: TGTGCCAGCCTAAAGGGACTAGCGAATCTGAAGACCCAGTACTTC
CDR3: CASLKGLANLKTQYF

J: TRBJ2-5
size: NA
V: TRBV24-1
D: NA
DNA: TGTGCCACCAGTGATTTTGGAGCAGGGACGGTCCAAGAGACCCAGTACTTC
CDR3: CATSDFGAGTVQETQYF

J: TRBJ2-3
size: NA
V: TRBV9
D: NA
DNA: TGTGCCAGCAGCGCCTTAGGGGATACGCAGTATTTT
CDR3: CASSALGDTQYF

J: TRBJ2-1
size: NA
V: TRBV6-5
D: NA
DNA: TGTGCCAGCAGTTACCCAGGGAGCCTCAAGCAGTTCTTC
CDR3: CASSYPGSLKQFF

J: TRBJ1-1
size: NA
V: TRBV6-5
D: NA
DNA: TGTGCCAGCAGTTGGAGCAGTCACACTGAAGCTTTCTTT
CDR3: CASSWSSHTEAFF

J: TRBJ1-2
size: NA
V: TRBV5-3
D: NA
DNA: TGTGCCAGAAGCTTGTTCCCACACCTCTATGGCTACACCTTC
CDR3: CARSLFPHLYGYTF

J: TRBJ2-5
size: NA
V: TRBV29-1
D: NA
DNA: TGCAGCGTTGCAGGGGTAGGAGAGACCCAGTACTTC
CDR3: CSVAGVGETQYF

J: TRBJ1-1
size: NA
V: TRBV6-1
D: NA
DNA: TGTGCCAGCAGTGAAAGAAGGATCAAGAACACTGAAGCTTTCTTT
CDR3: CASSERRIKNTEAFF

J: TRBJ2-3
size: NA
V: TRBV21-1
D: NA
DNA: TGTGCCAGCAGCAGGGGGACAGGGATTATTGTGCCGTATTTT
CDR3: CASSRGTGIIVPYF

J: TRBJ2-2
size: NA
V: TRBV18
D: TRBD2
DNA: TGTGCCAGCTCGTGGAGAAGCGGGGGGCAAAACACCGGGGAGCTGTTTTTT
CDR3: CASSWRSGGQNTGELFF

J: TRBJ1-1
size: NA
V: TRBV5-1
D: TRBD1
DNA: TGCGCCAGCAGCAGGGACAGGGGGCACACTGAAGCTTTCTTT
CDR3: CASSRDRGHTEAFF

J: TRBJ2-3
size: NA
V: TRBV30
D: TRBD2
DNA: TGTGCCTGGAGTGAACCAGCGGGGGGAGGGGCAGATACGCAGTATTTT
CDR3: CAWSEPAGGGADTQYF

J: TRBJ1-1
size: few
V: TRBV5-6
D: NA
DNA: TGTGCCAGCAGCTTGAGTATGGGGGTGAACACTGAAGCTTTCTTT
CDR3: CASSLSMGVNTEAFF

J: TRBJ2-3
size: NA
V: TRBV30
D: NA
DNA: TGTGCCTGGAGTGTCAGGGGTGGCACAGATACGCAGTATTTT
CDR3: CAWSVRGGTDTQYF

J: TRBJ2-2
size: NA
V: TRBV24-1
D: NA
DNA: TGTGCCACCAGCTACTCCGGGACCTCCGGGGAGCTGTTTTTT
CDR3: CATSYSGTSGELFF

J: TRBJ2-3
size: NA
V: TRBV19
D: TRBD1
DNA: TGTGCCAGTAACCGAGGACAGGGAGAGGATACGCAGTATTTT
CDR3: CASNRGQGEDTQYF

J: TRBJ2-5
size: NA
V: TRBV5-1
D: NA
DNA: TGCGCCAGCAGCTTGGTCGGGGAGACCCAGTACTTC
CDR3: CASSLVGETQYF

J: TRBJ1-5
size: NA
V: TRBV30
D: TRBD1
DNA: TGTGCCTGGAGTGCCCGCATAGGACAGGGTCGGAATCAGCCCCAGCATTTT
CDR3: CAWSARIGQGRNQPQHF

J: TRBJ1-3
size: NA
V: TRBV6-5
D: NA
DNA: TGTGCCAGCAGGCCGGGGCAGACCTCTGGAAACACCATATATTTT
CDR3: CASRPGQTSGNTIYF

J: TRBJ2-2
size: NA
V: TRBV11-2
D: NA
DNA: TGTGCCAGCAGCTTTTCGGGGCGGGCGAACACCGGGGAGCTGTTTTTT
CDR3: CASSFSGRANTGELFF

J: TRBJ2-5
size: NA
V: TRBV30
D: NA
DNA: TGTGCCTGGAGTATGAGGGAGACCCAGTACTTC
CDR3: CAWSMRETQYF

J: TRBJ1-2
size: NA
V: TRBV25-1
D: NA
DNA: TGTGCCAGCAGTGCTCAGGGTGACGGCTACACCTTC
CDR3: CASSAQGDGYTF

J: TRBJ2-5
size: NA
V: TRBV9
D: TRBD2
DNA: TGTGCCAGCAGCGCGACCGGGACTAGCAGGCCAGAGACCCAGTACTTC
CDR3: CASSATGTSRPETQYF

J: TRBJ2-5
size: once
V: TRBV24-1
D: TRBD2
DNA: TGTGCCACCTTAGCGGGGGATCAAGAGACCCAGTACTTC
CDR3: CATLAGDQETQYF

J: TRBJ1-1
size: once
V: TRBV5-5
D: NA
DNA: TGTGCCAGCAGGCCGCTGGAGGGCGCGGGCACTGAAGCTTTCTTT
CDR3: CASRPLEGAGTEAFF

J: TRBJ1-1
size: NA
V: TRBV18
D: NA
DNA: TGTGCCAGCTCACCCAAGGGCTTCAACACTGAAGCTTTCTTT
CDR3: CASSPKGFNTEAFF

J: TRBJ1-5
size: NA
V: TRBV3-1/TRBV3-2
D: NA
DNA: TGTGCCAGCAGCCAAGATTTTGCTAGTTCCCAGCATTTT
CDR3: CASSQDFASSQHF

J: TRBJ2-5
size: NA
V: TRBV5-1
D: NA
DNA: TGCGCCAGCAGCTTGGGTGGCGGCTCAGAGACCCAGTACTTC
CDR3: CASSLGGGSETQYF

J: TRBJ2-1
size: NA
V: TRBV5-6
D: TRBD2
DNA: TGTGCCAGCAGCTTCGGGGGGAGCTCCTACAATGAGCAGTTCTTC
CDR3: CASSFGGSSYNEQFF

J: TRBJ1-1
size: NA
V: TRBV6-5
D: NA
DNA: TGTGCCAGCAGTTACCTCAGCCAGGGCTTCACTGAAGCTTTCTTT
CDR3: CASSYLSQGFTEAFF

J: TRBJ2-1
size: NA
V: TRBV6-5
D: NA
DNA: TGTGCCAGCAGTTACTCGGCAGCATCCTACAATGAGCAGTTCTTC
CDR3: CASSYSAASYNEQFF